This T cell receptor (beta chain) emerged from a study of control samples from healthy donors and cancer patients. Method: immunoSEQ multiplex PCR; TCRdb's copy keeps in-frame clones and lacks some. The sample has roughly 140,000 clones, roughly 93% seen once; the top ten hold over 2%. Trimming took 8 bases from V and 4 from J; bases not matched to a gene: 6. Germline V gene lookup returns CDR1 MNHEY and CDR2 SVGAGI. The CDR3 consists of 13 residues. The receptor's source is a man in his forties or fifties in good health. Sequencing was carried out using blood. The V call is TRBV6-5, the J call TRBJ2-7; TRBD1 aligns across 9 bases. Written as DNA, the CDR3 is TGTGCCAGCTCACAGGGGGCGTTTTACGAGCAGTACTTC. As protein: CASSQGAFYEQYF.